The source of this T cell receptor (beta chain) is a study of blood T cell repertoires in COVID-19. Turning to the study itself: Sample material is recorded as cDNA or gDNA derived from T cells, B-cell-depleted T cells, or PBMCs.

The method was immunoSEQ multiplex PCR; TCRdb's version includes in-frame clones alone and lacks a portion of them. The sample holds about 180,000 clones, around 87% seen once. CDR1 and CDR2 from the germline V gene are SGHRS and YFSETQ. Trimming took 0 bases from V and 3 from J, leaving 10 bases between them. The CDR3 extends over 14 amino acids. The sequencing sample was made of peripheral blood. This sequence was found in a man between 60 and 75 years old with COVID-19, enrolled during active disease. The genes are TRBV5-1 and TRBJ2-7, with D maybe TRBD1 (5 bases). The CDR3 nucleotides read TGCGCCAGCAGCTTGGAGGGGCGTATCTACGAGCAGTACTTC. Its translation: CASSLEGRIYEQYF. The variable domain in full, with the rest retrieved from reference TRBV5-1 and TRBJ2-7, is KAGVTQTPRYLIKTRGQQVTLSCSPISGHRSVSWYQQTPGQGLQFLFEYFSETQRNKGNFPGRFSGRQFSNSRSEMNVSTLELGDSALYLCASSLEGRIYEQYFGPGTRLTVT.